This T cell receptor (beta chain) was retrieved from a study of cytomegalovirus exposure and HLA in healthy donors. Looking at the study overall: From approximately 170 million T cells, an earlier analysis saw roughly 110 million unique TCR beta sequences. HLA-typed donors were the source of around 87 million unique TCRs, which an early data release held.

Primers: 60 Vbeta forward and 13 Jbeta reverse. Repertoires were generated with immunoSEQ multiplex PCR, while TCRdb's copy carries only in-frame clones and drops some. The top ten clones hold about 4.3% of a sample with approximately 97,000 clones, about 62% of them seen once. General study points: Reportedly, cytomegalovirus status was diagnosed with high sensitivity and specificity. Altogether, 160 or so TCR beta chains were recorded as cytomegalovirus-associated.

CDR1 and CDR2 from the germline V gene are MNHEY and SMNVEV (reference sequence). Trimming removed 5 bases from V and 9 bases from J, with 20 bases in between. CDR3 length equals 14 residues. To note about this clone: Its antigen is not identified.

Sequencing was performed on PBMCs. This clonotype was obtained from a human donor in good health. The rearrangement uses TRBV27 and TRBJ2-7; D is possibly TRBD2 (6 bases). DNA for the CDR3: TGTGCCAGCAGTCCACTAGCAGATCTGCGTAGGCAGTACTTC. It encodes CASSPLADLRRQYF.